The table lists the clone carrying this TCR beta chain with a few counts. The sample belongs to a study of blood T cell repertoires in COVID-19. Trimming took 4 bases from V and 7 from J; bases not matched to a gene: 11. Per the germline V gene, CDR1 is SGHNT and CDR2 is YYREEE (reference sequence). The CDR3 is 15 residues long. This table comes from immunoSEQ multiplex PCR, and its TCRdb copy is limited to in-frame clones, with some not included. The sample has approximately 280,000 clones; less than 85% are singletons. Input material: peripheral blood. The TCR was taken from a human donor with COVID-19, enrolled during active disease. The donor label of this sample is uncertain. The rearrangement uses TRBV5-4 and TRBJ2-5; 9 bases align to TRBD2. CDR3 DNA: TGTGCCAGCAGCACTGGACTAGCGACCACTGGGACCCAGTACTTC. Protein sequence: CASSTGLATTGTQYF.